The clone carrying this TCR beta chain was seen repeatedly, ten times or more. Sorting isolated naive CD8 T cells as CD8+CD4-CCR7+CD45RA+ events. This record comes from a study of molecular identifiers for immune sequencing clone quantification. TCRdb independently ran MiXCR on the PCR reads; one entry per CDR3 protein. The table includes 80,000 to 100,000 distinct CDR3 sequences, approximately 24% detected once. Sequencing input: naive CD8+ T cells from blood, with Jurkat cell RNA spiked in. The subset was: FACS-sorted CD8+CD4-CCR7+CD45RA+ naive T cells. The sequence derives from a human donor in good health. Some libraries in this study had Jurkat cell RNA spiked in.

CDR3 protein: CASSLGRGHTYEQYF. CDR3 sequence (DNA): TGCGCCAGCAGCTTAGGCAGGGGGCATACCTACGAGCAGTACTTC. The chain combines TRBV5-1 with TRBJ2-7, with TRBD1 identical over 8 bases. This CDR3 is built from 15 residues. Per the germline V gene, CDR1 is SGHRS and CDR2 is YFSETQ. V was clipped by 2 bases and J by 2 bases; unmatched bases: 6.